This T cell receptor beta chain was documented in a study of shared clonotypes between healthy human individuals. About the study: Participating donors consisted of two women and a few men aged 18 to 49.

Naive CD8 cells comprised CD45RO-negative, CCR7-positively selected cells, excluding terminally differentiated effector memory CD45RA+ cells. As to this clone: Its antigen remains unknown.

Samples underwent the assay at deep level. Libraries were prepared by immunoSEQ multiplex PCR; TCRdb keeps only in-frame clonotypes and omits some of them. The sample records 600,000 or so clones, 98% being singletons. This CDR3 is built from 17 residues. V lost 5 bases, J lost 0 bases, and 20 bases lay in between. The germline gives CDR1 SEHNR, CDR2 FQNEAQ (reference sequence). Overall study results and limits: The authors sampled blood alone, and tissue repertoires likely differ. Some clonotypes were shared by all four sorted-subset donors, while others were not shared. The non-shared ones had lower generation probabilities than the shared ones.

The chain carries TRBV7-9 and TRBJ2-7; D may be TRBD1 or TRBD2 (5 bases each). The sequence was collected from a man aged 30 to 45 in good health. The specimen sequenced was naive CD8+ T cells sorted from blood. The CDR3 loop is CASSPSSGTGSSYEQYF. CDR3 DNA: TGTGCCAGCAGCCCCTCGTCCGGGACGGGGAGCTCCTACGAGCAGTACTTC.